This T cell receptor (beta chain) comes out of a study of vaccination and CD4 T cells after COVID-19 (dated by TCRdb to 2022 to 2024). For context, the study as a whole: Convalescent patients had a positive SARS-CoV-2 result on nasal swab PCR, and of these patients, some ten had mild disease and one had severe disease. Post-COVID blood samples were collected from convalescent patients a median of around 96 days after diagnosis, with a range of roughly 35 to 180 days. Six males and four females were included in the convalescent cohort, with two Hispanic individuals, seven Caucasians, two Asians and one multiracial person represented. Post-vaccine blood samples were obtained a median of about 72 days after the second vaccine dose, with a range of roughly 14 to 241 days. Control cultures used a CEFX viral epitope pool as positive control, an HIV-1 Nef peptide pool as negative control, or no peptide. The cultures were stimulated with overlapping spike peptide pools from SARS-CoV-2 and from the common cold coronaviruses HCoV-NL63, HCoV-OC43 and HCoV-229E. In fewer than 12 COVID-19 convalescent patients and a handful of infection-naive healthy vaccine recipients, researchers compared the spike-specific CD4+ TCR repertoire from before mRNA vaccination with the repertoire from after. Each participant got two doses of either the Pfizer-BioNTech BNT162b2 vaccine (n=8) or the Moderna mRNA-1273 vaccine (n=2). General findings and caveats noted by the study authors: Although the median number of SARS-CoV-2-reactive clonotypes went up from roughly 22 after infection to roughly 40 after vaccination, the increase was not significant. In convalescent patients, a median 86.3% of post-vaccine SARS-CoV-2-reactive clones were detected only after vaccination, suggesting vaccine-specific priming. The study included relatively few convalescent patients and did not analyze early timepoints after natural infection. Of the vaccine-specific clones in convalescent patients, 304 of 307, or nearly all, reacted only to SARS-CoV-2 spike and did not cross-react with common cold coronaviruses.

Receptor amplification or capture employed PCR. At the Johns Hopkins FTIC core, DNA from the cultured CD4+ T cells underwent TCR sequencing with the Oncomine TCR Beta short-read assay. The QIAamp micro DNA kit was used to extract genomic DNA from the cultured CD4+ T cells. Oncomine TCR Beta libraries from cultured CD4+ T cells were pooled using unique dual indexes and sequenced on an Illumina iSeq 100. In the authors' own workflow: Non-productive sequences were filtered out, and CDR3s that did not start with C, did not end with F or W, or were shorter than 7 amino acids were discarded. The MANAFEST web application was used to identify antigen-specific clonotypes by comparing peptide-stimulated wells against reference wells and other culture wells. An FDR below 0.05, an odds ratio above 5, and a productive frequency above 0.1% in at least two of three replicate wells were required for clones to be considered positive. A clonotype counted as cross-reactive if it showed significant expansion both in the SARS-CoV-2 spike wells and in at least one common cold coronavirus spike condition. CDR3 homology was assessed with Levenshtein distances (stringdist) and unrooted phylogenetic trees (ape) in R version 3.6.1. TCRdb trimmed public reads at Q25 via fastp, called clones via MiXCR and kept in-frame beta chains. A single entry per CDR3 protein holds the most common genes and DNA from its merged rows. What appears here as the V and J calls and clone size reflects TCRdb's work, not the paper's. Across this sample there are 20,000 to 25,000 distinct CDR3 sequences, with 30% to 35% seen only once. Under 15% of the sample rests with the top ten.

The sample holds a few counts of this clonotype. This clone's antigen is unknown. Base quality data are lacking; no much larger clone is found one base away. The CDR3 has 14 amino acids, counting the end cysteine and phenylalanine. Only the CDR3 DNA stays, 42 bases, in frame from base 1. V is reduced by 7 bases and J by 7 bases, leaving a spacing of 16 bases between them. Per the germline V gene (reference sequence), LNHDA is the CDR1 and SQIVND is the CDR2. The treatment or condition label, read with the paper, signifies: 10-day PBMC culture with coronavirus spike peptide pools or control peptides (ViraFEST assay). The study used the ViraFEST assay, which expanded antigen-specific T cells with peptide pools and then identified expanded clonotypes by TCR sequencing. Positive SARS-CoV-2 PCR tests in the convalescent patients dated from March to December 2020, before Alpha, Beta and Delta variants emerged in the United States. PBMCs were cultured at under 2.5 million per well in IMDM supplemented with roughly 5% human AB serum and around 10 IU/ml IL-2, with around 10 ug/ml peptide pools added. On days 3 and 7, half of the culture medium was replaced with fresh IL-2-containing medium. CD4+ T cells were isolated after approximately ten days of culture through negative selection using the EasySep CD4+ T cell isolation kit. Ficoll-Paque Plus gradient centrifugation was used to isolate PBMCs from whole blood, and the isolated PBMCs were then either used fresh or cryopreserved at -140C. Each culture condition was generally run in triplicate wells.

The chain is assembled from TRBV19 and TRBJ2-2; the D gene is possibly TRBD1 or TRBD2, each agreeing over 5 bases. This TCR was recovered from a human donor with COVID-19. Sequencing was carried out using cultured CD4+ T cells from blood. The nucleotide sequence is TGTGCCAGTATAGACTCGGGGCTCGGCGGGGAGCTGTTTTTT. It translates to CASIDSGLGGELFF.